Given below is one TCR beta chain in context. Original processing methods: Estimates of nucleated cell counts were drawn from the amplification of reference gene primers. Libraries were prepared by immunoSEQ multiplex PCR; TCRdb keeps only in-frame clonotypes and omits some of them. D and trimming were read from the DNA, whereas the V and J calls and clone size are those reported in that table. The table lists 50,000 or so clones, roughly 89% of them singletons. These data originate in a study of blood T cell repertoires in COVID-19. Looking at the study overall: The samples span acute and convalescent COVID-19 from the United States, Italy and Spain. T cells, B-cell-depleted T cells, or PBMCs provided the cDNA or gDNA that served as material.

CDR3 length equals 14 residues. Germline V CDR1 and CDR2: MDHEN, SYDVKM. The V end was cut by 7 bases, the J end by 1 base, with 14 bases between. The sequencing sample was made of peripheral blood. The TCR originated in a human donor in a cohort sampled during active COVID-19. The V call is TRBV28, the J call TRBJ2-7, with D unresolved. CDR3 coding DNA: TGTGCCAGCAACCTAGTCGCTGGATCCTACGAGCAGTACTTC. It codes for CASNLVAGSYEQYF.